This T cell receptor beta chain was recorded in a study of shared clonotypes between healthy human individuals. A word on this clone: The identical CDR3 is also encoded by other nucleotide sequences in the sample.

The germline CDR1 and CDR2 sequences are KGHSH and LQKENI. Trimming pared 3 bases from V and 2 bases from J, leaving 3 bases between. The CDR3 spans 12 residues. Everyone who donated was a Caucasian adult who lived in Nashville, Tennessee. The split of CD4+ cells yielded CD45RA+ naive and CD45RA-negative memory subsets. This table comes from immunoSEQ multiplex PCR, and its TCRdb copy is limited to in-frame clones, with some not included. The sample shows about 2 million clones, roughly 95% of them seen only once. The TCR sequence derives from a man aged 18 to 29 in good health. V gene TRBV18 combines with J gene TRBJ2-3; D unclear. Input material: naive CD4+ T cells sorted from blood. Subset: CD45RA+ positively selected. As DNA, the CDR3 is TGTGCCAGCTCACCCGACACAGATACGCAGTATTTT. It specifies CASSPDTDTQYF.